This TCR beta chain was captured in a study of blood T cell repertoires in COVID-19. The CDR3 length is 15 residues. V was clipped by 3 bases and J by 6 bases; unmatched bases: 6. Germline CDR1 LNHDA, CDR2 SQIVND (reference sequence). Only in-frame clones appear in the TCRdb table, and some are missing; sequencing was by immunoSEQ multiplex PCR. The sample carries 200,000 to 300,000 clones, around 85% recorded once. This chain uses TRBV19 with TRBJ2-2; 8 bases are a match to TRBD2. The TCR was taken from a middle-aged woman with acute COVID-19. Specimen: PBMCs or T cells enriched from blood (not recorded which). In nucleotides, the CDR3 is TGTGCCAGTAGTATTGAACGGGAGGGCGCCGGGGAGCTGTTTTTT. Encoded protein: CASSIEREGAGELFF.